The 18 T cell receptor beta chains below were found in one sample sequenced in a study of a mutant IDH1 vaccine in newly diagnosed glioma. Antigens for these TCRs are unknown. This table comes from immunoSEQ multiplex PCR, and its TCRdb copy is limited to in-frame clones, with some not included. The table includes approximately 47,000 clones, around 89% detected once. Documented time point: week 35, safety follow-up. Topical imiquimod was applied with each vaccine dose, which held 300 ug of mutant IDH1 20-mer peptide. The starting material was PBMCs, obtained from a glioma patient whose treatment included an IDH1 peptide vaccine. The receptors here all came from a woman aged 40 to 55 with glioma.

The genes are TRBV27 and TRBJ1-2, with D possibly TRBD1 on 6 matching bases. CDR3 size: 17 residues. Germline CDR1 and CDR2: MNHEY and SMNVEV (reference sequence). The V and J ends lost 0 bases and 4 bases respectively, with 18 bases between them. CDR3 region: CASSLSMGGLMGYGYTF. CDR3 DNA: TGTGCCAGCAGTTTATCGATGGGGGGGCTGATGGGCTATGGCTACACCTTC.

The rearrangement uses TRBV19 and TRBJ1-5, with 7 nucleotides matching TRBD1. This CDR3 spans 15 amino acids. The V segment lost 2 bases and the J segment 4 bases; nucleotides outside the gene matches: 5. Germline loops: CDR1 LNHDA, CDR2 SQIVND (reference sequence). CDR3 in DNA: TGTGCCAGTAGTATATGGGCAGGGGGTAATCAGCCCCAGCATTTT. Its translation is CASSIWAGGNQPQHF.

The CDR3 nucleotides are TGTGCCAGCAGCCCCGACCGCGGGTCGTTTTCTACTGAAGCTTTCTTT. Translated: CASSPDRGSFSTEAFF. The chain joins TRBV7-8 to TRBJ1-1, with D hard to call. Germline lookup yields CDR1 SGHVS and CDR2 FQNEAQ. The V gene lost 5 bases and the J gene lost 5 bases, with 21 bases spanning the gap. CDR3 length equals 16 residues.

This clone has only one observation. This chain connects TRBV7-3 to TRBJ2-1, with TRBD2 matching 12 bases. This CDR3 region has 15 residues. The ends lost 6 bases at V and 6 bases at J; junction bases unmatched: 6. Germline V gene lookup returns CDR1 SGHTA and CDR2 FQGTGA. As DNA, the CDR3 is TGTGCCAGCAGTTTAGAGACTAGCGGGGGCAATGAGCAGTTCTTC. Residues: CASSLETSGGNEQFF.

This chain links TRBV4-2 with TRBJ1-4, with D unresolved. The CDR3 length is 14 residues. Trimming shortened V by 2 bases and J by 7 bases, and 11 bases separated the two germline ends. In germline, CDR1 is LGHNA, CDR2 YNFKEQ. CDR3 nucleotides: TGTGCCAGCAGCCAAAGTAGGGAGGGTGAAAAACTGTTTTTT. Translated: CASSQSREGEKLFF.

This clone was seen a handful of times. V gene TRBV28 combines with J gene TRBJ1-2; D possibly corresponds to TRBD1 (5 bases). CDR1 is MDHEN, CDR2 SYDVKM, per germline. The length of the CDR3 is 12 residues. V dropped 4 bases and J dropped 4 bases, with 7 bases sitting between them. CDR3 protein: CASSSGSYGYTF. The CDR3 nucleotides are TGTGCCAGCAGTTCAGGGAGCTATGGCTACACCTTC.

V gene TRBV29-1 combines with J gene TRBJ2-1, with D perhaps TRBD1 (6 bases). The germline CDR1 and CDR2 sequences are SQVTM and ANQGSEA. V gave up 8 bases and J gave up 0 bases, with 14 bases separating them. CDR3 size: 14 residues. The CDR3 reads CSLTGLSSYNEQFF. The CDR3 DNA follows: TGCAGCTTAACAGGGTTAAGCTCCTACAATGAGCAGTTCTTC.

A few counts support this clone. J is TRBJ1-5 and V is TRBV4-1; D call uncertain. Per germline, CDR1 MGHRA and CDR2 YSYEKL. Trimming took off 1 base at V and 11 bases at J, with 15 bases between the two ends. CDR3 length: 14 amino acids. The CDR3 protein is CASSQVVGVSAQHF. The CDR3 DNA is TGCGCCAGCAGCCAAGTCGTCGGGGTTTCAGCCCAGCATTTT.

The chain links TRBV5-4 to TRBJ1-2, with D tentatively TRBD1 (5 bases). The germline V gene encodes CDR1 SGHNT and CDR2 YYREEE (reference sequence). This CDR3 is built from 14 residues. Trimming took 2 bases from V and 6 from J, leaving 14 bases between them. CDR3 DNA sequence: TGTGCCAGCAGCTTATTACAGGCGAGGGATGGCTACACCTTC. This encodes CASSLLQARDGYTF. The variable domain in full, with the rest retrieved from reference TRBV5-4 and TRBJ1-2, is ETGVTQSPTHLIKTRGQQVTLRCSSQSGHNTVSWYQQALGQGPQFIFQYYREEENGRGNFPPRFSGLQFPNYSSELNVNALELDDSALYLCASSLLQARDGYTFGSGTRLTVV.

The J gene is TRBJ1-5, the V gene TRBV6-5; D unresolved. Germline V gene lookup returns CDR1 MNHEY and CDR2 SVGAGI. Trimming cost V 0 bases and J 7 bases, with 7 bases left between them. The CDR3 is 13 amino acids. This chain's CDR3 is CASSYSRGQPQHF. The CDR3 coding sequence is TGTGCCAGCAGTTACTCGAGAGGGCAGCCCCAGCATTTT.

V gene TRBV4-3 combines with J gene TRBJ1-3; tentatively, D is TRBD1 (6 bases). V lost 0 bases, J lost 3 bases, and 6 bases lay in between. CDR3 length equals 14 residues. Looked up from germline, CDR1 is LGHNA and CDR2 is YSLEER. CDR3 coding DNA: TGCGCCAGCAGCCAAGACAGGGGTGGAAACACCATATATTTT. Its translation: CASSQDRGGNTIYF.

This chain connects TRBV9 to TRBJ1-5; 10 nucleotides match TRBD1. CDR1 and CDR2 (germline): SGDLS, YYNGEE. The CDR3 is 15 amino acids. The junction had 6 bases not matched to a gene; V was cut back by 3 bases and J by 6 bases. The CDR3 protein is CASSATGGMGQPQHF. The CDR3, as DNA: TGTGCCAGCAGCGCGACAGGGGGCATGGGTCAGCCCCAGCATTTT.

The V and J genes are TRBV5-1 and TRBJ2-5; tentatively, D is TRBD1 (7 bases). The CDR3 has 16 residues. The V and J ends lost 0 bases and 0 bases respectively, with 12 bases between them. Germline V lookup: CDR1 SGHRS, CDR2 YFSETQ. Here the CDR3 reads CASSLGGDRYQETQYF. CDR3 sequence (DNA): TGCGCCAGCAGCTTGGGGGGGGACAGATACCAAGAGACCCAGTACTTC.

This chain links TRBV19 with TRBJ1-3; no firm D call. Germline V gene sequence: CDR1 LNHDA, CDR2 SQIVND (reference sequence). V was clipped by 4 bases and J by 4 bases, with 5 bases between them. The CDR3 has 12 amino acids. Here the CDR3 DNA reads TGTGCCAGTAGTACCGAAGGAAACACCATATATTTT. Residues: CASSTEGNTIYF.

The chain uses TRBV19 and TRBJ1-1; a possible D gene is TRBD1 (6 bases). The V end was cut by 0 bases, the J end by 10 bases, with 15 bases between. This CDR3 region has 14 residues. CDR1 and CDR2 from the germline V gene are LNHDA and SQIVND (reference sequence). CDR3 DNA sequence: TGTGCCAGTAGTATAGATCCAGGGGTCCCTGGAGCTTTCTTT. This codes for CASSIDPGVPGAFF.

V usage is TRBV4-2 and J usage is TRBJ2-3, with D unclear. This CDR3 has 14 amino acids. V shed 3 bases and J shed 0 bases, with 7 bases lying between them. Germline CDR1 is LGHNA and CDR2 is YNFKEQ. This CDR3 is CASSQVISTDTQYF. The CDR3 DNA sequence: TGTGCCAGCAGCCAGGTTATTAGCACAGATACGCAGTATTTT.

This chain connects TRBV6-5 to TRBJ1-2, with D unresolved. Trimming left V 5 bases short and J 8 bases short, with 15 bases between. The CDR3 runs 13 residues. CDR1 and CDR2 from the germline V gene are MNHEY and SVGAGI. The CDR3, as DNA: TGTGCCAGCAGTGCCAAATGGGGAGGCGGCTACACCTTC. Amino acids: CASSAKWGGGYTF.

The J gene is TRBJ2-7, the V gene TRBV2; TRBD1 matches at 8 bases. CDR3 size: 14 residues. J was trimmed by 4 bases and V by 4 bases; bases with no gene match: 6. The germline CDR1 and CDR2 sequences are SNHLY and FYNNEI. CDR3 protein: CASSGQGAWYEQYF. The CDR3 bases are TGTGCCAGCAGTGGGCAGGGGGCGTGGTACGAGCAGTACTTC.